This T cell receptor beta chain was captured in a study of blood T cell repertoires in COVID-19 (dated by TCRdb to the early 2020s). For the study in its entirety: Samples from collaborators originated in the United States, Italy and Spain and spanned both the acute and convalescent phases of COVID-19. The material from the prospective study consisted of cDNA or gDNA derived from T cells, B-cell-depleted T cells, or PBMCs. Subjects who had been exposed to COVID-19, were actively infected with it, or had recovered from it provided the deeply sampled blood TCRbeta repertoires that made up the dataset. A freely available public database, intended as a resource for researchers studying the immune response to SARS-CoV-2, is where the repertoires were released. Samples were obtained from the ongoing ImmuneRACE study (first 160 participants) and from some 1,300 subjects provided by 6 global collaborators. Nearly every sample came with metadata listing a de-identified subject ID, COVID-19 status, age in years and sex. Where available, HLA class I and class II types were obtained from metadata supplied by the sample provider rather than from assay-based typing.

This clone came up a few times. The antigen this receptor binds is unknown. No base quality information exists; no much larger clone differs at one position. As encoded in the germline V gene (reference sequence), CDR1 is LNHNV while CDR2 is YYDKDF. V loses 5 bases, J loses 7 bases, and the germline ends lie 9 bases apart. The CDR3, cysteine through phenylalanine, is 13 amino acids long. Only the CDR3 part of the read is kept: 39 bases, read in frame from the first base. TCRbeta CDR3 regions were amplified from genomic DNA using the immunoSEQ Assay, a bias-controlled multiplex PCR. The original methods were these. The number of nucleated cells in each sample was estimated by amplification of reference gene primers within the assay. To quantify the absolute abundance of each unique TCRbeta CDR3 rearrangement, sequence reads were collapsed and filtered. Productive Simpson clonality was computed per sample as the square root of Simpson's diversity index over productive rearrangements. TCRdb's version of the immuneACCESS table is confined to in-frame rearrangements and falls short of the full clone set. An unresolved V gene accounts for under half of the shortfall where checked; the remainder is of unknown origin. The V and J calls and clone size come from that table; D and trimming were worked out from the DNA. Counted in this sample were about 250,000 clones; about 91% of them appeared once. The top ten clones comprise 1.3% to 1.5% of the sample.

Overall study outcomes, separate from this receptor: The quantity of clinical and demographic metadata differed by source and by participant and was supplied without curation.

Collaborating institutions collected whole blood in K2EDTA tubes following their own protocols. Collaborator samples were shipped for TCRbeta analysis as frozen whole blood, isolated PBMCs, or DNA extracted from either sample type. The rearranged chain carries TRBV15 and TRBJ1-6, with no confidently assigned D gene. The TCR was taken from a man older than 75 with acute or convalescent COVID-19. The material sequenced was peripheral blood. The CDR3 has the sequence CATSGSLNSPLHF. The DNA sequence is as follows: TGTGCCACCAGCGGGAGCCTCAATTCACCCCTCCACTTT.